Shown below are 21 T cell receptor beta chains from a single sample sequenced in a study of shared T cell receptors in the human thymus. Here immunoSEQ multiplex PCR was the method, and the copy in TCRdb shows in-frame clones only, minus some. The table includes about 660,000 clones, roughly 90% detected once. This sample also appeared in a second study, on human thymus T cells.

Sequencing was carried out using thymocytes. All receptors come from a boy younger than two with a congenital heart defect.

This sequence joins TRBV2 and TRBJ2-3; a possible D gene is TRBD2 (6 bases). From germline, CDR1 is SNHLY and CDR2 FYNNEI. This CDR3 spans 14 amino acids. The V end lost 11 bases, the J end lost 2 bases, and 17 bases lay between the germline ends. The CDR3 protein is CAWSRDSITDTQYF. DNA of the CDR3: TGTGCCTGGAGCCGGGACTCCATCACAGATACGCAGTATTTT.

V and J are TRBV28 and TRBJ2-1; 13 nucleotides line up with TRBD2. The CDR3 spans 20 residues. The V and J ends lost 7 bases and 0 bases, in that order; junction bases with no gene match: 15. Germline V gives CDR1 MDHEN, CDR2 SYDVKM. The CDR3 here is CASTEGGLAGPGSSYNEQFF. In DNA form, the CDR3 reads TGTGCCAGCACCGAAGGGGGACTAGCGGGACCCGGCAGCTCCTACAATGAGCAGTTCTTC.

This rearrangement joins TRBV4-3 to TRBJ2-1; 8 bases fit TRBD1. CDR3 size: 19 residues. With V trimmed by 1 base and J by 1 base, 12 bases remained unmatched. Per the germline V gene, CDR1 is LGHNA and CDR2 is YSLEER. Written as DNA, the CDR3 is TGCGCCAGCAGCCAAGGGAGGGGGATGGGACAGGCGTCCTACAATGAGCAGTTCTTC. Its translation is CASSQGRGMGQASYNEQFF.

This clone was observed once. The CDR3 DNA reads TGTGCCAGCACCCGCGTCGAGGGGGAAGAGACCCAGTACTTC. It is translated as CASTRVEGEETQYF. The chain carries TRBV13 and TRBJ2-5, with D maybe TRBD1 (6 bases). V lost 7 bases to trimming and J lost 3 bases, with 15 bases between them. The CDR3 consists of 14 residues. Per germline, CDR1 PRHDT and CDR2 FYEKMQ (reference sequence).

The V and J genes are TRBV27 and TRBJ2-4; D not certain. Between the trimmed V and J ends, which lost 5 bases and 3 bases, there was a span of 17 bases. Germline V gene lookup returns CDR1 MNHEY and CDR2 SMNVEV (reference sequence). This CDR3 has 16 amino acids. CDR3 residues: CASSPTSDTFKNIQYF. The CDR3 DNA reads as TGTGCCAGCAGTCCCACCTCAGACACCTTCAAAAACATTCAGTACTTC.

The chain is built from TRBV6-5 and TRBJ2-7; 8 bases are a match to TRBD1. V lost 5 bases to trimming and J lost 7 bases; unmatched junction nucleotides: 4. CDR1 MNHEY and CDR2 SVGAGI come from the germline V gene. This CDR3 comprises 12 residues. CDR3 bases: TGTGCCAGCAGTCCCGGGACAGGAGAGCAGTACTTC. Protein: CASSPGTGEQYF.

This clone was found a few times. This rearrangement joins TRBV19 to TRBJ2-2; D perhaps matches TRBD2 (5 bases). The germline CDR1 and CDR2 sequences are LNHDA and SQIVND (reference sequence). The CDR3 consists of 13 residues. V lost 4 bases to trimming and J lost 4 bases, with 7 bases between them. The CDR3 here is CASSSGFTGELFF. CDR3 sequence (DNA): TGTGCCAGTAGTAGCGGGTTCACCGGGGAGCTGTTTTTT.

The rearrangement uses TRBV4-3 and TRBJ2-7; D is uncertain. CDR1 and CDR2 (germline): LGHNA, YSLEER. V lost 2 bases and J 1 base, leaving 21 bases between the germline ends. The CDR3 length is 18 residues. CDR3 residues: CASSQKRPQASSSYEQYF. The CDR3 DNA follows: TGCGCCAGCAGCCAAAAACGCCCCCAGGCCTCTTCTTCCTACGAGCAGTACTTC.

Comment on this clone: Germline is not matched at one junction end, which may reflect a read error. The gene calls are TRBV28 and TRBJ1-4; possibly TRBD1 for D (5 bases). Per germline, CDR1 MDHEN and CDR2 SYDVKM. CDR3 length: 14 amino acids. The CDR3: CATSRGGFCEKLFF. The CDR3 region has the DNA TGTGCCACCAGTAGGGGAGGGTTTTGCGAAAAACTGTTTTTT.

The CDR3, as DNA: TGTGCCAGCACCCCGGGGCGGGACAGGGTCACCGGGGAGCTGTTTTTT. Its protein is CASTPGRDRVTGELFF. V is TRBV2 and J is TRBJ2-2, with 9 bases lining up with TRBD1. With 7 bases clipped from V and 4 bases from J, the junction kept 10 bases outside the gene matches. Germline V gene sequence: CDR1 SNHLY, CDR2 FYNNEI. The CDR3 length is 16 residues.

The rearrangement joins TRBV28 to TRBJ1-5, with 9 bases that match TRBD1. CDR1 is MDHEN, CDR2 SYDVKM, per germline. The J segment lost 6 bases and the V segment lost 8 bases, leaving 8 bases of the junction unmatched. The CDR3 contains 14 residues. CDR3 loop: CASLDRGKGQPQHF. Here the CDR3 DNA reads TGTGCCAGCCTGGACAGGGGAAAAGGTCAGCCCCAGCATTTT.

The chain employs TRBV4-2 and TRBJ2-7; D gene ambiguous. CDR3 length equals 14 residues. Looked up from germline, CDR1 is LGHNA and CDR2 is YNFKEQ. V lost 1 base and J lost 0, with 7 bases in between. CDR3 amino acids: CASSQVPYSYEQYF. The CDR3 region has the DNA TGTGCCAGCAGCCAAGTTCCTTACTCCTACGAGCAGTACTTC.

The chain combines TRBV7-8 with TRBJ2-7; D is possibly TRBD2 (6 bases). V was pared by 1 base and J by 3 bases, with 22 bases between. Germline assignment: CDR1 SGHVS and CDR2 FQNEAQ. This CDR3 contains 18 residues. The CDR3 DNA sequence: TGTGCCAGCAGCTTAGAGGGAGCTGAGGACGGGGGAATCTACGAGCAGTACTTC. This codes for CASSLEGAEDGGIYEQYF.

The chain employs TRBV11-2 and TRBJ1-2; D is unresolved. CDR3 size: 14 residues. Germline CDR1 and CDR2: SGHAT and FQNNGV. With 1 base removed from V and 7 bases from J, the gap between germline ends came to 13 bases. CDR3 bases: TGTGCCAGCAGCTTAGTCCGGCAGCGGGCTGGCTACACCTTC. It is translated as CASSLVRQRAGYTF.

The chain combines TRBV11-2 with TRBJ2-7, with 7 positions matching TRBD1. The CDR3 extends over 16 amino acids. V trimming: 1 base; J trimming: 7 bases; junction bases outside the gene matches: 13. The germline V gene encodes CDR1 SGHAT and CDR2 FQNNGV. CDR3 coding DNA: TGTGCCAGCAGCTTAGCCCCCCTCGACAGGGCGAGGGAGCAGTACTTC. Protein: CASSLAPLDRAREQYF. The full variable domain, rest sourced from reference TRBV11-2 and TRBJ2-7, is EAGVAQSPRYKIIEKRQSVAFWCNPISGHATLYWYQQILGQGPKLLIQFQNNGVVDDSQLPKDRFSAERLKGVDSTLKIQPAKLEDSAVYLCASSLAPLDRAREQYFGPGTRLTVT.

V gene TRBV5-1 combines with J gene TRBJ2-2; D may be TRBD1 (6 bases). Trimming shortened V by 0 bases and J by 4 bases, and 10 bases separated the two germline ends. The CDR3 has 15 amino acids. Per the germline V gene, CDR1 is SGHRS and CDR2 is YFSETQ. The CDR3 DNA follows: TGCGCCAGCAGCTTGGAGGGGGATCTCACCGGGGAGCTGTTTTTT. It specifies CASSLEGDLTGELFF.

Written as DNA, the CDR3 is TGTGCCTGGAGTCCAGGGGCCAATTCACCCCTCCACTTT. It codes for CAWSPGANSPLHF. The chain uses TRBV30 and TRBJ1-6, with D possibly TRBD1 on 6 matching bases. Germline CDR1 GTSNPN, CDR2 SVGIG (reference sequence). This CDR3 has 13 amino acids. Trimming took off 2 bases at V and 7 bases at J, with 9 bases between the two ends.

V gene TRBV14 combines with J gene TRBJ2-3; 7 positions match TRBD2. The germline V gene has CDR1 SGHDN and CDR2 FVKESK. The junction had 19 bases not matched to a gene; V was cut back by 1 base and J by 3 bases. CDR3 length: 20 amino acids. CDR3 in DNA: TGTGCCAGCAGCCAAGGGACACCCTACGTAACGGCGGGAGAGACAGATACGCAGTATTTT. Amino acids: CASSQGTPYVTAGETDTQYF.

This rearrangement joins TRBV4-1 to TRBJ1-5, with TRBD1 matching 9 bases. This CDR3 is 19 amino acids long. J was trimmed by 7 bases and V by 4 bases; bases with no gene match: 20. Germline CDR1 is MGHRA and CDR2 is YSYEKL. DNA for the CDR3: TGCGCCAGCAGCCCCTACAACCTTCCGGACAGGGGATTTGCCCAGCCCCAGCATTTT. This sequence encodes CASSPYNLPDRGFAQPQHF.

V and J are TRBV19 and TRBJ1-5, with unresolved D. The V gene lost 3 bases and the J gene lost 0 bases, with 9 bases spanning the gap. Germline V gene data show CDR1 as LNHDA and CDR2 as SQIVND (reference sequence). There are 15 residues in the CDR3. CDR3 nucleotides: TGTGCCAGTAGTATCGGGAGTGATAGCAATCAGCCCCAGCATTTT. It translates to CASSIGSDSNQPQHF.

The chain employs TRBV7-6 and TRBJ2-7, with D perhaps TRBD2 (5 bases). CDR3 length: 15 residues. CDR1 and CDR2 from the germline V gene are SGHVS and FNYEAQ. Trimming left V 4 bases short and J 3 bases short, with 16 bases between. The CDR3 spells CASSSQREGNYEQYF. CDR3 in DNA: TGTGCCAGCAGCTCTCAACGAGAGGGAAACTACGAGCAGTACTTC.